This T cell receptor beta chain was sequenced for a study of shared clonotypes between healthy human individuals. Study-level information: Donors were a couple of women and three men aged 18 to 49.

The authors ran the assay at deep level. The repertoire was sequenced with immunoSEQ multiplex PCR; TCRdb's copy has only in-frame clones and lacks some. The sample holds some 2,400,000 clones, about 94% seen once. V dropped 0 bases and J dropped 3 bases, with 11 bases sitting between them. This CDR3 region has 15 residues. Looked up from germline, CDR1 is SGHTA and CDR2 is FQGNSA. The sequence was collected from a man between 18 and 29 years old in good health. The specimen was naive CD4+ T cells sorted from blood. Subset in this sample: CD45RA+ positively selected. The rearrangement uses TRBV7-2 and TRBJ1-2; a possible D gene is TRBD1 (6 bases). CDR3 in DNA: TGTGCCAGCAGCTTAGCGGGGGCAGCTCACTATGGCTACACCTTC. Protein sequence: CASSLAGAAHYGYTF.